This is a list of T cell receptor beta chains from one sample in a study of beta chain features in type 1 diabetes. Assay used: immunoSEQ multiplex PCR; TCRdb lists only in-frame clones, some missing. The sample yields around 500,000 clones, approximately 10% seen once. The sequenced sample consisted of naive CD4+ T cells from blood. The receptor set was obtained from a woman aged 18-29 years in good health. Each CDR3 is given without its conserved first and last residue. Fields, in order: CDR3 protein, V gene, J gene, clone size. Only part of the rows carry a size: once, few, many, or a class if the clone is expanded.

CDR3: ASSVGTPQETQY; V: TRBV5-4; J: TRBJ2-5; size: few
CDR3: SAIKNEKLF; V: TRBV20-1; J: TRBJ1-4; size: .
CDR3: ASSEGSISAPYNEQF; V: TRBV18; J: TRBJ2-1; size: .
CDR3: ASSVRVDNEQF; V: TRBV9; J: TRBJ2-1; size: .
CDR3: ASSFIGKNTEAF; V: TRBV7-9; J: TRBJ1-1; size: few
CDR3: ASSQTGYQETQY; V: TRBV5-1; J: TRBJ2-5; size: .
CDR3: ASSYPYYEQY; V: TRBV6-5; J: TRBJ2-7; size: .
CDR3: ASSPGLGSPLH; V: TRBV4-2; J: TRBJ1-6; size: .
CDR3: ASSPLAGGRPEQF; V: TRBV5-6; J: TRBJ2-1; size: few
CDR3: SVAPGQGNGYT; V: TRBV29-1; J: TRBJ1-2; size: .
CDR3: ASTPIGGGPYGYT; V: TRBV9; J: TRBJ1-2; size: .
CDR3: ASSDDRAGGQETQY; V: TRBV25-1; J: TRBJ2-5; size: few
CDR3: SVVGTGIEAF; V: TRBV29-1; J: TRBJ1-1; size: .
CDR3: ASSPPTGGWDEQY; V: TRBV14; J: TRBJ2-7; size: few
CDR3: ASSPRRGLGDTQY; V: TRBV9; J: TRBJ2-3; size: .
CDR3: ASSVRDRQETQY; V: TRBV5-6; J: TRBJ2-5; size: .
CDR3: SVTGQGSRT; V: TRBV20-1; J: TRBJ1-2; size: .
CDR3: ASSDEYVLEGNEKLF; V: TRBV25-1; J: TRBJ1-4; size: .
CDR3: ASSRDQNYRQQY; V: TRBV5-1; J: TRBJ2-7; size: few
CDR3: ATSRESQRELKTQY; V: TRBV15; J: TRBJ2-5; size: few
CDR3: ASGTGNSYEQY; V: TRBV19; J: TRBJ2-7; size: .
CDR3: ASSASGLYSNQPQH; V: TRBV6-1; J: TRBJ1-5; size: .
CDR3: ASSLNWDRGREKLF; V: TRBV7-8; J: TRBJ1-4; size: .
CDR3: ASSALQRYPTYNEQF; V: TRBV5-1; J: TRBJ2-1; size: .
CDR3: ASSFSGRDYEQY; V: TRBV7-9; J: TRBJ2-7; size: .
CDR3: ASSRRPRDPTSTDTQY; V: TRBV4-3; J: TRBJ2-3; size: many
CDR3: SVVTGLGQPQH; V: TRBV29-1; J: TRBJ1-5; size: few
CDR3: ASSGRSEQF; V: TRBV2; J: TRBJ2-1; size: .
CDR3: ASEQDRASGTQY; V: TRBV2; J: TRBJ2-5; size: .
CDR3: ASSFLYGTGELF; V: TRBV5-6; J: TRBJ2-2; size: .
CDR3: AWTAGGSSYNEQF; V: TRBV30; J: TRBJ2-1; size: few
CDR3: ASARDRGSSGNTIY; V: TRBV7-6; J: TRBJ1-3; size: .
CDR3: ASSLEARTYGYT; V: TRBV7-9; J: TRBJ1-2; size: .
CDR3: ASSSSGGSTGELF; V: TRBV9; J: TRBJ2-2; size: .
CDR3: SVTEFNQPQH; V: TRBV29-1; J: TRBJ1-5; size: .
CDR3: ASSQRTGTLYGYT; V: TRBV4-3; J: TRBJ1-2; size: .
CDR3: SVNGLAGPTDTQY; V: TRBV29-1; J: TRBJ2-3; size: many
CDR3: ATSTGDREHEQF; V: TRBV15; J: TRBJ2-1; size: few
CDR3: ASSPGTGATQY; V: TRBV6-5; J: TRBJ2-3; size: few
CDR3: ASRITEAF; V: TRBV2; J: TRBJ1-1; size: few
CDR3: ASSLTGRVVVTEAF; V: TRBV11-2; J: TRBJ1-1; size: few
CDR3: AIRQTGGRYEQY; V: TRBV10-3; J: TRBJ2-7; size: few
CDR3: ASSALDRDLYGYT; V: TRBV7-3; J: TRBJ1-2; size: few
CDR3: ASSLRGVQETQY; V: TRBV7-3; J: TRBJ2-5; size: .
CDR3: AISFGNEQY; V: TRBV10-3; J: TRBJ2-7; size: few
CDR3: ASSARGVDIGTEAF; V: TRBV9; J: TRBJ1-1; size: .
CDR3: ASSQGGQETQY; V: TRBV7-7; J: TRBJ2-5; size: .
CDR3: ATVRGTDTQY; V: TRBV28; J: TRBJ2-3; size: few